Following are 17 T cell receptor beta chains from one sample sequenced in a study of early stage breast cancer tumors. Assay: immunoSEQ multiplex PCR; the TCRdb copy retains only in-frame clones and omits some. The sample carries about 28,000 clones, roughly four fifths recorded once. The sequencing input was blood. The receptors originated from a person in their 40s with breast cancer.

The chain combines TRBV4-2 with TRBJ2-2; D not certain. Germline CDR1 and CDR2: LGHNA and YNFKEQ. V lost 1 base to trimming and J lost 2 bases, with 8 bases between them. The CDR3 is 15 residues long. The CDR3 nucleotides read TGTGCCAGCAGCCAAGTCCGGAAAAACACCGGGGAGCTGTTTTTT. It yields the protein CASSQVRKNTGELFF.

The chain joins TRBV6-5 to TRBJ2-5; 11 bases are shared with TRBD2. Per germline, CDR1 MNHEY and CDR2 SVGAGI. Trimming cost V 7 bases and J 4 bases; bases outside gene matches: 8. The CDR3 runs to 15 residues. CDR3 sequence (DNA): TGTGCCAGCACCCCGAGGCTAGCGGGAGGAGAGACCCAGTACTTC. It codes for CASTPRLAGGETQYF.

The chain recombines TRBV19 with TRBJ1-5; 8 bases are a match to TRBD1. The trim removed 3 bases at V and 5 bases at J, leaving 15 bases unmatched. Germline V gives CDR1 LNHDA, CDR2 SQIVND (reference sequence). The length of the CDR3 is 18 residues. This CDR3 reads CASSILYRTGSSYQPQHF. The CDR3 bases are TGTGCCAGTAGTATCCTTTACCGGACAGGGAGTAGTTATCAGCCCCAGCATTTT.

As DNA, the CDR3 is TGTGCCAGCAGCTTGGGGGGGACAGCTAACTATGGCTACACCTTC. Translated: CASSLGGTANYGYTF. The gene calls are TRBV7-8 and TRBJ1-2; the match to TRBD1 covers 7 bases. This CDR3 contains 15 residues. Per the germline V gene, CDR1 is SGHVS and CDR2 is FQNEAQ. J lost 0 bases, V lost 3 bases, and 4 bases had no gene match.

This clone turned up a few times. The rearrangement joins TRBV10-3 to TRBJ2-1; the D gene is possibly TRBD1 (5 bases). The CDR3 contains 13 residues. The germline V gene encodes CDR1 ENHRY and CDR2 SYGVKD. V lost 8 bases and J 5 bases, leaving 13 bases between the germline ends. The CDR3 nucleotides are TGTGCCATCCGCCCCCCGACAGACAATGAGCAGTTCTTC. Translation gives CAIRPPTDNEQFF.

This clone was observed once. This chain links TRBV30 with TRBJ1-4, with D perhaps TRBD1 (5 bases). V was pared by 5 bases and J by 6 bases, with 10 bases between. This CDR3 region has 12 residues. CDR1 is GTSNPN and CDR2 is SVGIG in the germline V gene (reference sequence). The CDR3: CAWRDSYEKLFF. The CDR3 nucleotides read TGTGCCTGGCGTGACAGTTATGAAAAACTGTTTTTT.

This clone has a single count. The rearrangement links TRBV5-6 to TRBJ2-7; 8 bases align to TRBD1. CDR3 size: 13 residues. The V gene's germline CDR1 is SGHDT and CDR2 YYEEEE. Losses at the gene ends were 3 bases for V and 4 bases for J; bases not matched to a gene: 3. CDR3 amino acids: CASSSGQGYEQYF. DNA for the CDR3: TGTGCCAGCAGCTCCGGACAGGGATACGAGCAGTACTTC.

The V and J genes are TRBV6-1 and TRBJ2-5; TRBD1 aligns across 8 bases. The CDR3 spans 15 residues. J lost 4 bases, V lost 3 bases, and 7 bases had no gene match. Germline V lookup: CDR1 MNHNS, CDR2 SASEGT. Here the CDR3 reads CASSDVTGVRETQYF. The CDR3 DNA reads TGTGCCAGCAGTGATGTGACAGGGGTGCGAGAGACCCAGTACTTC.

The chain recombines TRBV9 with TRBJ2-1, with TRBD2 identical over 11 bases. Germline V gives CDR1 SGDLS, CDR2 YYNGEE. The CDR3 covers 13 residues. The trim removed 6 bases at V and 10 bases at J, leaving 6 bases unmatched. Here the CDR3 reads CASNRLAGNEQFF. CDR3 DNA: TGTGCCAGCAACCGACTAGCGGGAAACGAGCAGTTCTTC.

The genes are TRBV19 and TRBJ1-4; the D is unclear. This CDR3 has 14 residues. Germline CDR1 LNHDA, CDR2 SQIVND (reference sequence). V dropped 8 bases and J dropped 0 bases, with 10 bases sitting between them. CDR3: CASASRATNEKLFF. CDR3 in DNA: TGTGCCAGTGCGAGTCGCGCAACTAATGAAAAACTGTTTTTT.

This CDR3 is CASSQEAGAGEQFF. CDR3 DNA: TGCGCCAGCAGCCAAGAGGCGGGGGCTGGTGAGCAGTTCTTC. J is TRBJ2-1 and V is TRBV4-3; tentatively, D is TRBD2 (7 bases). Germline V CDR1 and CDR2: LGHNA, YSLEER. CDR3 length equals 14 residues. V shed 0 bases and J shed 9 bases, with 12 bases lying between them.

The CDR3 here is CASSPQGWGNTEAFF. For the CDR3, the DNA is TGTGCCAGCTCACCCCAGGGTTGGGGGAACACTGAAGCTTTCTTT. The J gene is TRBJ1-1, the V gene TRBV18, with D possibly matching TRBD1 (5 bases). This CDR3 contains 15 residues. The ends were cut back, 3 bases at V and 1 base at J, with 12 bases in the middle. In germline, CDR1 is KGHSH, CDR2 LQKENI.

The J gene is TRBJ1-2, the V gene TRBV5-1; 9 bases map to TRBD1. V lost 3 bases and J lost 6; bases outside the gene matches: 3. In germline, CDR1 is SGHRS, CDR2 YFSETQ. This CDR3 is built from 13 residues. The CDR3 nucleotides read TGCGCCAGCAGCTCACGACAGGGGGATGGCTACACCTTC. Its protein product is CASSSRQGDGYTF.

The chain joins TRBV29-1 to TRBJ2-5; TRBD1 aligns across 12 bases. CDR3 size: 16 residues. CDR1 is SQVTM, CDR2 ANQGSEA, per germline. Trimming took 7 bases from V and 4 from J; bases not matched to a gene: 13. This CDR3 reads CSAGTGGGVGGETQYF. The CDR3 DNA is TGCAGCGCCGGGACAGGGGGCGGGGTAGGCGGAGAGACCCAGTACTTC.

The chain links TRBV7-2 to TRBJ2-3; TRBD1 is a possible D gene (6 bases). The germline V gene encodes CDR1 SGHTA and CDR2 FQGNSA. Deletions cut 2 bases from V and 3 bases from J, with 12 bases between. The CDR3 length is 15 residues. CDR3 nucleotide sequence: TGTGCCAGCAGCTTACTCTGGGGGCGGACAGATACGCAGTATTTT. Translating it yields CASSLLWGRTDTQYF.

The rearrangement links TRBV5-5 to TRBJ1-1; tentatively, D is TRBD1 (5 bases). Trimming cost V 4 bases and J 4 bases, with 14 bases left between them. This CDR3 is built from 14 residues. In germline, CDR1 is SGHKS, CDR2 YYEKEE (reference sequence). As DNA, the CDR3 is TGTGCCAGCAGCCCAAGGGGCGGGGGCACTGAAGCTTTCTTT. Residues: CASSPRGGGTEAFF.

The rearrangement uses TRBV27 and TRBJ2-7; possibly TRBD1 or TRBD2 for D (5 bases each). This CDR3 region has 16 residues. Germline loops: CDR1 MNHEY, CDR2 SMNVEV (reference sequence). With 2 bases removed from V and 6 bases from J, the gap between germline ends came to 20 bases. The CDR3: CASSLGLSVGTFEQYF. CDR3 nucleotides: TGTGCCAGCAGTTTAGGACTGTCCGTAGGGACCTTCGAGCAGTACTTC.